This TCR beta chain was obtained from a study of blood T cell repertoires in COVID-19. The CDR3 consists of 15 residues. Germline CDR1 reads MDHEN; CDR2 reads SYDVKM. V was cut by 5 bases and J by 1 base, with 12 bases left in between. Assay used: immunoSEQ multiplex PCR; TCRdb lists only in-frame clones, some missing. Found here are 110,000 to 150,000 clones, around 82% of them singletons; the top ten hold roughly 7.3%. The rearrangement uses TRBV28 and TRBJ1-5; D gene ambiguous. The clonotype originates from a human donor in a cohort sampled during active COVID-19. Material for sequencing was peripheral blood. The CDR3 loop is CASSPTRSSNQPQHF. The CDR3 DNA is TGTGCCAGCAGTCCTACCCGGTCCAGCAATCAGCCCCAGCATTTT.